One and the same sample provided the 29 T cell receptor beta chains below, sequenced in a study of cytomegalovirus exposure and HLA in healthy donors. This PCR relied on a set of 60 Vbeta primers and 13 Jbeta primers. The repertoire was sequenced with immunoSEQ multiplex PCR; TCRdb's copy has only in-frame clones and lacks some. The sample records 99,000 or so clones, around 80% being singletons. Sequences were obtained from PBMCs. The source is a woman in her forties in good health and CMV-seronegative.

CDR3 bases: TGTGCCATCAGTGAGCGGACAGGGGACACTGAAGCTTTCTTT. Its translation is CAISERTGDTEAFF. This chain joins TRBV10-3 and TRBJ1-1; the match to TRBD1 covers 9 bases. This CDR3 is built from 14 residues. With 2 bases clipped from V and 3 bases from J, the junction kept 1 base outside the gene matches. From germline, CDR1 is ENHRY and CDR2 SYGVKD.

The V gene is TRBV18, the J gene TRBJ2-1, with 8 bases identical to TRBD2. The V and J ends lost 4 bases and 7 bases, in that order; junction bases with no gene match: 18. From germline, CDR1 is KGHSH and CDR2 LQKENI. The CDR3 spans 18 residues. In DNA form, the CDR3 reads TGTGCCAGCTCACTTCTGACTAGCGCGGGAAGGGGGGATAATGAGCAGTTCTTC. Translating gives CASSLLTSAGRGDNEQFF. Combining the CDR3 with reference TRBV18 and TRBJ2-1 gives the whole variable domain NAGVMQNPRHLVRRRGQEARLRCSPMKGHSHVYWYRQLPEEGLKFMVYLQKENIIDESGMPKERFSAEFPKEGPSILRIQQVVRGDSAAYFCASSLLTSAGRGDNEQFFGPGTRLTVL.

In its sample, this clone was seen a few times. V is TRBV5-1 and J is TRBJ2-1; weak D call: TRBD2 (5 bases). The CDR3 covers 15 residues. In germline, CDR1 is SGHRS, CDR2 YFSETQ. V was shortened by 2 bases and J by 4 bases, with 13 bases between the two germline ends. CDR3 bases: TGCGCCAGCAGCTTAAATCCGGGATCGTACAATGAGCAGTTCTTC. Translation gives CASSLNPGSYNEQFF.

J is TRBJ2-1 and V is TRBV5-5; 11 nucleotides line up with TRBD2. Germline CDR1 reads SGHKS; CDR2 reads YYEKEE (reference sequence). The CDR3 spans 14 residues. V was pared by 5 bases and J by 6 bases, with 4 bases of the junction left unmatched. The CDR3 region is CASRTSGTFNEQFF. CDR3 bases: TGTGCCAGCAGGACTAGCGGGACGTTCAATGAGCAGTTCTTC.

V gene TRBV28 combines with J gene TRBJ1-1, with 12 bases lining up with TRBD1. CDR1 is MDHEN and CDR2 is SYDVKM in the germline V gene. The CDR3 contains 17 residues. V lost 5 bases to trimming and J lost 5 bases; unmatched junction nucleotides: 12. Written as DNA, the CDR3 is TGTGCCAGCAGTCCCCAGTGGGGACAGGGGGCAGGGACTGAAGCTTTCTTT. Its translation is CASSPQWGQGAGTEAFF.

DNA of the CDR3: TGCAGCGTCGCCCGGACAGGAGGCGCAGACACCGGGGAGCTGTTTTTT. Residues: CSVARTGGADTGELFF. The chain has TRBV29-1 and TRBJ2-2, with 7 positions matching TRBD1. The CDR3 contains 16 residues. The germline gives CDR1 SQVTM, CDR2 ANQGSEA. J was trimmed by 3 bases and V by 6 bases; bases with no gene match: 13.

The chain uses TRBV5-6 and TRBJ1-2; D may be TRBD1 (5 bases). CDR1 and CDR2 from the germline V gene are SGHDT and YYEEEE. The CDR3 consists of 15 residues. Trimming took 6 bases from V and 4 from J, leaving 19 bases between them. The CDR3 nucleotides are TGTGCCAGCACCAAAACAGGTCCCCCGGGCTATGGCTACACCTTC. This encodes CASTKTGPPGYGYTF.

The V call is TRBV2, the J call TRBJ2-3; TRBD2 might be the D (5 bases). The V end lost 8 bases, the J end lost 8 bases, and 20 bases lay between the germline ends. This CDR3 is built from 14 residues. Germline CDR1 SNHLY, CDR2 FYNNEI. CDR3 nucleotide sequence: TGTGCCAGCCGTGGTAGCAGCGGTCGAGGTACGCAGTATTTT. It is translated as CASRGSSGRGTQYF.

The J gene is TRBJ2-7, the V gene TRBV29-1; 13 positions match TRBD2. CDR1 SQVTM and CDR2 ANQGSEA come from the germline V gene. The CDR3 consists of 15 residues. V dropped 4 bases and J dropped 0; count of bases not matched to a gene: 3. CDR3: CSVAGLAGNSYEQYF. CDR3 DNA: TGCAGCGTTGCGGGACTAGCGGGGAACTCCTACGAGCAGTACTTC.

The chain joins TRBV29-1 to TRBJ1-1, with 7 bases identical to TRBD1. J gave up 7 bases and V 6 bases, and 8 bases lay outside the gene matches. There are 12 residues in the CDR3. Germline V gives CDR1 SQVTM, CDR2 ANQGSEA. Here the CDR3 DNA reads TGCAGCGTCAACAGGGGTAGTAGTGAAGCTTTCTTT. This gives the protein CSVNRGSSEAFF.

This clone appeared a single time. The chain is built from TRBV18 and TRBJ1-5; D perhaps matches TRBD1 (6 bases). The CDR3 contains 15 residues. CDR1 and CDR2 (germline): KGHSH, LQKENI. V lost 4 bases to trimming and J lost 0 bases, with 10 bases between them. In DNA form, the CDR3 reads TGTGCCAGCTCACTCGACAGGAATAGCAATCAGCCCCAGCATTTT. Encoded protein: CASSLDRNSNQPQHF.

V usage is TRBV14 and J usage is TRBJ2-1, with TRBD2 as a possible D gene (5 bases). V was shortened by 3 bases and J by 4 bases, with 13 bases between the two germline ends. This CDR3 spans 15 amino acids. The germline V gene encodes CDR1 SGHDN and CDR2 FVKESK. The CDR3 loop reads CASSQPGNIYNEQFF. DNA of the CDR3: TGTGCCAGCAGCCAGCCGGGAAACATATACAATGAGCAGTTCTTC.

V usage is TRBV30 and J usage is TRBJ2-7; maybe TRBD2 (6 bases). This CDR3 is 13 amino acids long. Trimming shortened V by 5 bases and J by 5 bases, and 16 bases separated the two germline ends. The V gene's germline CDR1 is GTSNPN and CDR2 SVGIG (reference sequence). The CDR3: CAWERGSTDEQYF. The DNA of the CDR3 is TGTGCCTGGGAACGGGGGTCCACTGACGAGCAGTACTTC.

A note on this clone: A read error may account for a junction end that differs from germline. The chain has TRBV28 and TRBJ1-2; D possibly corresponds to TRBD1 (5 bases). The germline V gene encodes CDR1 MDHEN and CDR2 SYDVKM. CDR3 length: 11 amino acids. The CDR3 DNA reads TGTGCCGGCAGTGACAGCTATGGCTACACCTTC. Encoded protein: CAGSDSYGYTF.

The chain recombines TRBV14 with TRBJ2-6; no clear D gene. This CDR3 contains 16 residues. Trimming cost V 4 bases and J 0 bases, with 10 bases left between them. CDR1 is SGHDN and CDR2 is FVKESK in the germline V gene. CDR3 DNA: TGTGCCAGCAGCCGGGCCCTTCGCTCTGGGGCCAACGTCCTGACTTTC. Protein sequence: CASSRALRSGANVLTF.

This rearrangement joins TRBV27 to TRBJ1-2, with D unclear. V was shortened by 10 bases and J by 4 bases, with 13 bases between the two germline ends. The CDR3 is 12 residues long. CDR1 is MNHEY and CDR2 is SMNVEV in the germline V gene (reference sequence). CDR3 amino acids: CATRTSSYGYTF. CDR3 in DNA: TGTGCCACTCGGACTTCTTCCTATGGCTACACCTTC.

The table lists this clone with a count of one. The J gene is TRBJ2-7, the V gene TRBV23-1, with a weak D call TRBD1 (6 bases). TRBV23-1 is designated an ORF whose function remains uncertain. The V end was cut by 6 bases, the J end by 3 bases, with 18 bases between. The CDR3 totals 15 residues. CDR3 amino acids: CASSLEPGHHYEQYF. For the CDR3, the DNA is TGCGCCAGCAGCCTGGAGCCGGGACATCACTACGAGCAGTACTTC.

The chain carries TRBV27 and TRBJ1-5, with D tentatively TRBD1 (6 bases). In germline, CDR1 is MNHEY, CDR2 SMNVEV (reference sequence). This CDR3 has 18 amino acids. V lost 5 bases and J lost 1, with 21 bases in between. As DNA, the CDR3 is TGTGCCAGCAGTCCCGGTTCAGGGGCAACTATCAGCAATCAGCCCCAGCATTTT. Its protein product is CASSPGSGATISNQPQHF.

In DNA, the CDR3 is TGTGCCAGCAGCGTAGAAGTAGCGGGAGCGGGAGACAATGAGCAGTTCTTC. Translating it yields CASSVEVAGAGDNEQFF. The genes are TRBV9 and TRBJ2-1, with 9 positions matching TRBD2. The CDR3 has 17 amino acids. Germline V gives CDR1 SGDLS, CDR2 YYNGEE. V dropped 0 bases and J dropped 5; count of bases not matched to a gene: 9. Full variable domain (outside the CDR3, taken from reference TRBV9 and TRBJ2-1): DSGVTQTPKHLITATGQRVTLRCSPRSGDLSVYWYQQSLDQGLQFLIQYYNGEERAKGNILERFSAQQFPDLHSELNLSSLELGDSALYFCASSVEVAGAGDNEQFFGPGTRLTVL.

The V and J genes are TRBV25-1 and TRBJ1-1; D not resolved. Germline V gives CDR1 MGHDK, CDR2 SYGVNS. The CDR3 runs 14 residues. V lost 4 bases and J 10 bases, leaving 19 bases between the germline ends. In DNA form, the CDR3 reads TGTGCCAGCAGTGCCTCCCCGACTGCACGGGGAGCTTTCTTT. This sequence encodes CASSASPTARGAFF.

This rearrangement joins TRBV6-5 to TRBJ1-2, with D perhaps TRBD1 (6 bases). In germline, CDR1 is MNHEY, CDR2 SVGAGI. This CDR3 has 14 amino acids. The V and J ends lost 6 bases and 4 bases respectively, with 15 bases between them. The CDR3: CASRYQGSLYGYTF. CDR3 nucleotides: TGTGCCAGCAGGTACCAGGGGAGCCTCTATGGCTACACCTTC.

V gene TRBV15 combines with J gene TRBJ2-7, with D possibly being TRBD1 (5 bases). Germline V gene data show CDR1 as LNHNV and CDR2 as YYDKDF (reference sequence). The V and J ends lost 3 bases and 0 bases respectively, with 9 bases between them. The CDR3 contains 14 residues. The CDR3 coding sequence is TGTGCCACCAGCAGCAGGGAAAGCTCCTACGAGCAGTACTTC. Its translation: CATSSRESSYEQYF.

J is TRBJ1-2 and V is TRBV28, with 7 bases lining up with TRBD1. The CDR3 has 15 amino acids. Germline assignment: CDR1 MDHEN and CDR2 SYDVKM. With V trimmed by 8 bases and J by 2 bases, 11 bases remained unmatched. Here the CDR3 reads CASWTGTAFNYGYTF. DNA of the CDR3: TGTGCCAGCTGGACCGGGACAGCGTTCAACTATGGCTACACCTTC.

This clone was counted a few times. The CDR3 nucleotides read TGTGCCAGCAGCTTAGGAGGATATGGCAATCAGCCCCAGCATTTT. The encoded protein is CASSLGGYGNQPQHF. The chain uses TRBV7-2 and TRBJ1-5; D unclear. CDR3 length equals 15 residues. In germline, CDR1 is SGHTA, CDR2 FQGNSA. Deletions cut 1 base from V and 2 bases from J, with 9 bases between.

The table lists this clone with a few counts. The chain joins TRBV11-2 to TRBJ1-1, with a possible D match to TRBD1 (6 bases). CDR3 length: 14 amino acids. Trimming left V 3 bases short and J 1 base short, with 9 bases between. Germline V CDR1 and CDR2: SGHAT, FQNNGV. The CDR3 DNA follows: TGTGCCAGCAGCTTTTGGGACAAGAACACTGAAGCTTTCTTT. This translates into CASSFWDKNTEAFF.

This chain connects TRBV9 to TRBJ2-1; D remains unclear. In germline, CDR1 is SGDLS, CDR2 YYNGEE. With 2 bases removed from V and 0 bases from J, the gap between germline ends came to 9 bases. The CDR3 has 15 residues. The CDR3 protein is CASSVSTSSYNEQFF. CDR3 in DNA: TGTGCCAGCAGCGTGTCTACTTCCTCCTACAATGAGCAGTTCTTC. Using reference TRBV9 and TRBJ2-1 for the parts outside the CDR3, the full variable domain is DSGVTQTPKHLITATGQRVTLRCSPRSGDLSVYWYQQSLDQGLQFLIQYYNGEERAKGNILERFSAQQFPDLHSELNLSSLELGDSALYFCASSVSTSSYNEQFFGPGTRLTVL.

The rearrangement uses TRBV6-5 and TRBJ2-7; 7 nucleotides align to TRBD1. Unmatched junction bases numbered 12, after V lost 6 bases and J lost 4 bases. Germline-derived CDR1 and CDR2 are MNHEY and SVGAGI. The CDR3 extends over 15 amino acids. CDR3 residues: CASSHGGQGEYEQYF. In DNA, the CDR3 is TGTGCCAGCAGCCACGGTGGGCAGGGGGAATACGAGCAGTACTTC.

J is TRBJ2-7 and V is TRBV11-2; 8 bases are shared with TRBD2. The CDR3 is 14 residues long. CDR1 and CDR2 from the germline V gene are SGHAT and FQNNGV. Trimming cost V 7 bases and J 3 bases; bases outside gene matches: 8. The DNA for the CDR3 is TGTGCCAGCAACTCCGGGAGGGGCAGCTACGAGCAGTACTTC. Residues: CASNSGRGSYEQYF.

V usage is TRBV6-6 and J usage is TRBJ1-2, with 7 bases fitting TRBD1. The germline V gene has CDR1 MNHNY and CDR2 SVGAGI (reference sequence). The junction had 6 bases not matched to a gene; V was cut back by 0 bases and J by 8 bases. This CDR3 region has 14 residues. CDR3 coding DNA: TGTGCCAGCAGTTACTCCGAGGGGGCTGGAGGCTACACCTTC. This sequence encodes CASSYSEGAGGYTF.